The 21 T cell receptor beta chains presented below share a single source sample, sequenced in a study of blood T cells in healthy people across ages. It was with a sample-barcoded 5' primer and a J-beta primer mix that a second PCR of roughly 6 to 11 cycles was run. TCRdb re-derived calls from the 5' RACE reads in MiXCR, one entry per CDR3 protein. This table holds some 900,000 distinct CDR3 sequences, around 48% found once. The specimen was blood. These receptors all come from a man aged 30 to 45 in good health.

This clonotype was counted between two and nine times. CDR3 residues: CASSSGVYGYTF. As DNA, the CDR3 is TGTGCCAGCAGTTCAGGAGTCTATGGCTACACCTTC. The V gene is TRBV2, the J gene TRBJ1-2; D unresolved. Per germline, CDR1 SNHLY and CDR2 FYNNEI. The CDR3 extends over 12 amino acids. The V gene lost 5 bases and the J gene lost 4 bases, with 8 bases spanning the gap.

The chain carries TRBV20-1 and TRBJ1-6, with a weak D call TRBD1 (5 bases). V lost 5 bases to trimming and J lost 7 bases, with 15 bases between them. Germline V gene data show CDR1 as DFQATT and CDR2 as SNEGSKA (reference sequence). The CDR3 is 14 amino acids. The CDR3 bases are TGCAGTGCTCCCCAGGGAGGAAGGAATTCACCCCTCCACTTT. This sequence encodes CSAPQGGRNSPLHF.

The chain combines TRBV28 with TRBJ2-7; no reliable D call. Germline CDR1 MDHEN, CDR2 SYDVKM. Between the trimmed V and J ends, which lost 6 bases and 2 bases, there was a span of 17 bases. The CDR3 sequence is 15 residues long. The CDR3 DNA sequence: TGTGCCAGCAGCTTACCTGCCGGTAATGCCTACGAGCAGTACTTC. This sequence encodes CASSLPAGNAYEQYF.

CDR3 region: CSARDQGPRGTQPQHF. The CDR3 DNA sequence: TGCAGTGCTAGAGATCAGGGCCCGAGGGGGACTCAGCCCCAGCATTTT. The chain links TRBV20-1 to TRBJ1-5; D is perhaps TRBD1 (6 bases). The CDR3 is 16 amino acids. Trimming stripped 0 bases from V and 6 bases from J, with 18 bases between. Per the germline V gene, CDR1 is DFQATT and CDR2 is SNEGSKA (reference sequence).

V is TRBV20-1 and J is TRBJ2-5, with D unresolved. The CDR3 covers 12 residues. V lost 4 bases and J 4 bases, leaving 10 bases between the germline ends. CDR1 and CDR2 from the germline V gene are DFQATT and SNEGSKA (reference sequence). The CDR3 protein is CSANLRLETQYF. As DNA, the CDR3 is TGCAGTGCTAATCTCCGACTAGAGACCCAGTACTTC.

The V and J genes are TRBV7-2 and TRBJ2-1; D uncertain. From germline, CDR1 is SGHTA and CDR2 FQGNSA. The CDR3 totals 14 residues. Trimming pared 5 bases from V and 4 bases from J, leaving 12 bases between. Here the CDR3 reads CASSPTKGYNEQFF. The CDR3 region has the DNA TGTGCCAGCAGCCCTACCAAAGGATACAATGAGCAGTTCTTC.

V gene TRBV4-2 combines with J gene TRBJ2-5, with D tentatively TRBD1 (5 bases). This CDR3 region has 14 residues. V was pared by 0 bases and J by 5 bases, with 10 bases between. The germline gives CDR1 LGHNA, CDR2 YNFKEQ. The CDR3 spells CASSQDPPGETQYF. As DNA, the CDR3 is TGTGCCAGCAGCCAAGATCCCCCAGGGGAGACCCAGTACTTC.

V and J are TRBV10-3 and TRBJ2-5; 8 bases align to TRBD1. The end of the DNA fits TRBJ2-7 better, so the J call may be wrong. Per the germline V gene, CDR1 is ENHRY and CDR2 is SYGVKD. CDR3 length: 13 amino acids. Here the CDR3 reads CAISDSTGGEQYF. DNA for the CDR3: TGTGCCATCAGTGATTCCACAGGGGGCGAGCAGTACTTC.

This clonotype showed up just a few times. The rearrangement joins TRBV6-2 or TRBV6-3 to TRBJ2-3, with D perhaps being TRBD1 or TRBD2 (6 bases each). The CDR3 loop spans 17 amino acids. The V gene's germline CDR1 is MNHEY and CDR2 SVGEGT. Between the trimmed V and J ends, which lost 2 bases and 0 bases, there was a span of 15 bases. Here the CDR3 DNA reads TGTGCCAGCAGTTACATTCAGGGGAGGCGAAGCACAGATACGCAGTATTTT. It encodes CASSYIQGRRSTDTQYF.

This clonotype was seen only a few times. The rearrangement joins TRBV27 to TRBJ2-1; possibly TRBD1 or TRBD2 for D (5 bases each). CDR3 length equals 16 residues. CDR1 MNHEY and CDR2 SMNVEV come from the germline V gene (reference sequence). V was clipped by 5 bases and J by 4 bases, with 18 bases between them. The CDR3 protein is CASSRESGSRYNEQFF. The CDR3 DNA sequence: TGTGCCAGCAGTAGGGAGTCAGGGAGTAGGTACAATGAGCAGTTCTTC.

CDR3 bases: TGCGCCAGCAGCCAAGAGTGGAGCGGGGGGTTAAATGAGCAGTTCTTC. It specifies CASSQEWSGGLNEQFF. The chain combines TRBV4-1 with TRBJ2-1, with TRBD2 matching over 9 bases. V lost 0 bases, J lost 7 bases, and 7 bases stayed unmatched. CDR3 size: 16 residues. The germline gives CDR1 MGHRA, CDR2 YSYEKL.

CDR3 amino acids: CASSSAPALYEQYF. The CDR3 nucleotides are TGCGCCAGCAGCTCGGCTCCGGCCCTCTACGAGCAGTACTTC. The rearrangement links TRBV5-1 to TRBJ2-7; no definite D call. CDR1 SGHRS and CDR2 YFSETQ come from the germline V gene. Trimming cost V 3 bases and J 3 bases, with 13 bases left between them. The CDR3 length is 14 residues.

The chain joins TRBV30 to TRBJ2-3; D is tentatively TRBD1 or TRBD2 (5 bases each). V was clipped by 3 bases and J by 1 base, with 11 bases between them. The length of the CDR3 is 14 residues. The germline V gene has CDR1 GTSNPN and CDR2 SVGIG (reference sequence). CDR3 coding DNA: TGTGCCTGGAGAGGGGTGGGGGGCACAGATACGCAGTATTTT. Encoded protein: CAWRGVGGTDTQYF.

V usage is TRBV7-9 and J usage is TRBJ2-7; 7 bases are a match to TRBD1. The junction had 7 bases not matched to a gene; V was cut back by 1 base and J by 4 bases. Germline-derived CDR1 and CDR2 are SEHNR and FQNEAQ (reference sequence). This CDR3 contains 15 residues. The CDR3 nucleotides are TGTGCCAGCAGCTTAGTGTCAGGGGGTAGGTACGAGCAGTACTTC. The encoded protein is CASSLVSGGRYEQYF.

This clonotype has just one count. For the CDR3, the DNA is TGTGCCAGCACGACAGGGCTTAGGAACACTGAAGCTTTCTTT. This encodes CASTTGLRNTEAFF. The chain employs TRBV12-3 or TRBV12-4 and TRBJ1-1, with 7 bases matching TRBD1. With 7 bases clipped from V and 1 base from J, the junction kept 6 bases outside the gene matches. The CDR3 runs to 14 residues.

The V call is TRBV7-2, the J call TRBJ2-7; the D is unclear. Germline CDR1 SGHTA, CDR2 FQGNSA. Trimming stripped 5 bases from V and 6 bases from J, with 11 bases between. The CDR3 consists of 12 residues. The CDR3 reads CASSPGSTEQYF. CDR3 coding DNA: TGTGCCAGCAGCCCGGGTAGCACCGAGCAGTACTTC.

V is TRBV12-3 or TRBV12-4 and J is TRBJ2-4, with D possibly being TRBD2 (6 bases). There are 14 residues in the CDR3. The ends were cut back, 3 bases at V and 5 bases at J, with 11 bases in the middle. The CDR3 nucleotides are TGTGCCAGCAGTTTGGGCGGGGAACAAAACATTCAGTACTTC. Translating gives CASSLGGEQNIQYF.

The DNA of the CDR3 is TGCAGTGCTGGCCAATCGACAGGGAGCAATGAGCAGTTCTTC. Protein sequence: CSAGQSTGSNEQFF. This chain joins TRBV20-1 and TRBJ2-1, with 7 bases that match TRBD1. This CDR3 has 14 residues. V was clipped by 5 bases and J by 6 bases; unmatched bases: 10. CDR1 DFQATT and CDR2 SNEGSKA come from the germline V gene (reference sequence).

In this sample, this clonotype turned up many times. CDR3 DNA sequence: TGTGCCAGCAGCTTAGACCGTATTATAGAGGGCGAGCAGTACTTC. Translated, it gives CASSLDRIIEGEQYF. The rearrangement joins TRBV7-6 to TRBJ2-7; D may be TRBD2 (5 bases). Germline values: CDR1 SGHVS, CDR2 FNYEAQ. The length of the CDR3 is 15 residues. V lost 1 base and J 6 bases, leaving 16 bases between the germline ends. Full variable domain (missing parts from reference TRBV7-6 and TRBJ2-7): GAGVSQSPRYKVTKRGQDVALRCDPISGHVSLYWYRQALGQGPEFLTYFNYEAQQDKSGLPNDRFSAERPEGSISTLTIQRTEQRDSAMYRCASSLDRIIEGEQYFGPGTRLTVT.

The rearrangement links TRBV25-1 to TRBJ1-1; no definite D call. V was trimmed by 6 bases and J by 4 bases, leaving 9 bases between them. This CDR3 spans 12 amino acids. Germline V gene lookup returns CDR1 MGHDK and CDR2 SYGVNS. The CDR3 nucleotides read TGTGCCAGCAGCGGACTTGTCACTGAAGCTTTCTTT. Protein: CASSGLVTEAFF.

The chain has TRBV4-1 and TRBJ2-5; possibly TRBD1 for D (5 bases). Looked up from germline, CDR1 is MGHRA and CDR2 is YSYEKL. V was clipped by 0 bases and J by 3 bases, with 14 bases between them. The CDR3 covers 16 residues. CDR3 DNA sequence: TGCGCCAGCAGCCAAGATCCAGCAGGGCTGAAAGAGACCCAGTACTTC. Its protein is CASSQDPAGLKETQYF.